This T cell receptor (beta chain) was profiled in a study of prognosis after radiotherapy for stage I lung cancer. Using two-round multiplex PCR, the authors amplified TCR beta CDR3 from genomic DNA. Round-one PCR had primers specific to each TRBV and TRBJ gene. From the multiplex PCR reads, TCRdb called clonotypes with MiXCR, one entry per CDR3 protein. This sample has nearly 35,000 distinct CDR3 sequences, with 25% to 40% found just once. Losses at the gene ends were 6 bases for V and 4 bases for J; bases not matched to a gene: 8. CDR1 and CDR2 (germline): MDHEN, SYDVKM. CDR3 length: 15 residues. This receptor was obtained from a donor over 45 with non-small cell lung cancer. The V and J genes are TRBV28 and TRBJ2-2; 7 positions match TRBD1. The specimen comprised PBMCs, sampled before or after stereotactic body radiation therapy (not recorded which). This CDR3 reads CASRRTGACTGELFF. In DNA form, the CDR3 reads TGTGCCAGCAGGCGCACAGGGGCATGCACCGGGGAGCTGTTTTTT. Together with reference TRBV28 and TRBJ2-2, the CDR3 gives the full variable domain: DVKVTQSSRYLVKRTGEKVFLECVQDMDHENMFWYRQDPGLGLRLIYFSYDVKMKEKGDIPEGYSVSREKKERFSLILESASTNQTSMYLCASRRTGACTGELFFGEGSRLTVL.